These T cell receptor beta chains were read from a single sample in a study of T cells in Graves' hyperthyroidism and ophthalmopathy. TCRdb itself ran the multiplex PCR reads through MiXCR, one entry per CDR3 protein. The table includes approximately 600,000 distinct CDR3 sequences, over 11% detected once. The material sequenced was blood. The receptors stem from a young woman with Graves' hyperthyroidism that later progressed to Graves' ophthalmopathy. Both conserved end residues are part of each CDR3.

TRBJ2-7,TRBV2,CASSVAEGRAGGPGQYF
TRBJ2-1,TRBV20-1,CSARSLVASYNEQFF
TRBJ2-7,TRBV15,CATSTPGQNEQYF
TRBJ2-3,TRBV7-2,CASSLQGTQYF
TRBJ2-7,TRBV6-1,CASVGAVSYEQYF
TRBJ2-3,TRBV7-2,CASSLVVSGADTQYF
TRBJ2-3,TRBV14,CASSQDPSGRAEDTQYF
TRBJ2-1,TRBV24-1,CATSVPIRDRGVYEQFF
TRBJ1-6,TRBV7-9,CASSLSQGDSPLHF
TRBJ1-5,TRBV28,CASSSDKAPNQPQHF
TRBJ2-3,TRBV2,CASTPGTVGTDTQYF
TRBJ1-1,TRBV18,CASSPMGLNTEAFF
TRBJ1-5,TRBV7-9,CASSLSFGQPQHF
TRBJ2-5,TRBV28,CASSAGVKETQYF
TRBJ1-4,TRBV6-1,CASSYLGSRGEKLFF